Each of the 11 T cell receptor beta chains below was sequenced from the same sample in a study of blood T cell repertoires in COVID-19. TCRdb keeps only in-frame clones here, not all; method: immunoSEQ multiplex PCR. The sample has about 190,000 clones; 84% are singletons. Sample: peripheral blood. These receptors all stem from a woman between 70 and 85 years old with active or convalescent COVID-19.

V gene TRBV24-1 combines with J gene TRBJ2-1; TRBD1 agrees at 8 bases. CDR3 length equals 17 residues. The germline V gene encodes CDR1 KGHDR and CDR2 SFDVKD. With V trimmed by 3 bases and J by 3 bases, 9 bases remained unmatched. The CDR3 nucleotides are TGTGCCACCAGTGATGGCGACAGGGGCCGCCACTACAATGAGCAGTTCTTC. Residues: CATSDGDRGRHYNEQFF.

The V gene is TRBV9, the J gene TRBJ2-1; 9 positions agree with TRBD1. The length of the CDR3 is 14 residues. Germline trimming cut 0 bases from V and 7 bases from J; bases unmatched to any gene: 2. In germline, CDR1 is SGDLS, CDR2 YYNGEE. The CDR3: CASSVAGQGNEQFF. CDR3 bases: TGTGCCAGCAGCGTAGCTGGACAGGGGAATGAGCAGTTCTTC.

This chain joins TRBV9 and TRBJ1-2; no firm D call. V lost 0 bases, J lost 4 bases, and 7 bases lay in between. The CDR3 length is 13 residues. Per germline, CDR1 SGDLS and CDR2 YYNGEE. Here the CDR3 reads CASSVDGFYGYTF. The CDR3 DNA reads as TGTGCCAGCAGCGTAGATGGCTTCTATGGCTACACCTTC.

The V gene is TRBV6-4, the J gene TRBJ1-5, with 9 bases that match TRBD1. This CDR3 region has 19 residues. The J segment lost 6 bases and the V segment lost 0 bases, leaving 15 bases of the junction unmatched. CDR1 and CDR2 from the germline V gene are MRHNA and SNTAGT. Here the CDR3 reads CASSDSRGQGEYEGQPQHF. For the CDR3, the DNA is TGTGCCAGCAGTGACTCAAGGGGACAGGGCGAGTATGAAGGTCAGCCCCAGCATTTT.

This chain uses TRBV27 with TRBJ2-2; 12 bases are a match to TRBD2. The CDR3 extends over 14 amino acids. Germline loops: CDR1 MNHEY, CDR2 SMNVEV (reference sequence). V lost 8 bases and J lost 6; bases outside the gene matches: 4. The CDR3 loop is CASWASGRAGELFF. CDR3 bases: TGTGCCAGCTGGGCTAGCGGGAGGGCCGGGGAGCTGTTTTTT.

The V and J genes are TRBV7-2 and TRBJ1-2, with D perhaps matching TRBD1 (5 bases). The CDR3 consists of 18 residues. CDR1 is SGHTA, CDR2 FQGNSA, per germline. Trimming removed 1 base at V and 3 bases at J, with 21 bases between. The CDR3 sequence: CASSLVVRAPIDDYGYTF. CDR3 DNA sequence: TGTGCCAGCAGCTTAGTGGTCAGGGCCCCCATAGATGACTATGGCTACACCTTC.

The chain is built from TRBV29-1 and TRBJ1-1, with a tentative D call TRBD1 (5 bases). This CDR3 contains 12 residues. Germline V gene lookup returns CDR1 SQVTM and CDR2 ANQGSEA. Trimming took off 7 bases at V and 3 bases at J, with 12 bases between the two ends. The chain's CDR3 is CSAAAGYTEAFF. The DNA for the CDR3 is TGCAGCGCAGCCGCAGGGTACACTGAAGCTTTCTTT. Complete variable domain (other parts from reference TRBV29-1 and TRBJ1-1): SAVISQKPSRDICQRGTSLTIQCQVDSQVTMMFWYRQQPGQSLTLIATANQGSEATYESGFVIDKFPISRPNLTFSTLTVSNMSPEDSSIYLCSAAAGYTEAFFGQGTRLTVV.

The rearrangement joins TRBV3-1 (or the pseudogene TRBV3-2) to TRBJ1-2, with TRBD1 identical over 11 bases. Germline trimming cut 6 bases from V and 8 bases from J; bases unmatched to any gene: 5. Germline CDR1 is LGHDT and CDR2 is YNNKEL (reference sequence). The CDR3 loop spans 13 amino acids. CDR3: CASRPGTGGGYTF. CDR3 DNA sequence: TGTGCCAGCAGGCCCGGGACAGGGGGAGGCTACACCTTC.

As concerns this clone: Other DNA variants within this sample encode the same CDR3. CDR3 DNA sequence: TGCGCCAGCAGGCGGACAGGGGCCTACGAGCAGTACTTC. Translating gives CASRRTGAYEQYF. The rearrangement links TRBV5-1 to TRBJ2-7, with TRBD1 matching 9 bases. The trim removed 5 bases at V and 2 bases at J, leaving 2 bases unmatched. The CDR3 totals 13 residues. Germline lookup yields CDR1 SGHRS and CDR2 YFSETQ.

The chain combines TRBV9 with TRBJ2-7; 7 bases map to TRBD2. Germline loops: CDR1 SGDLS, CDR2 YYNGEE. Germline trimming cut 0 bases from V and 3 bases from J; bases unmatched to any gene: 12. This CDR3 contains 17 residues. This CDR3 reads CASSVDGSSGPLYEQYF. The CDR3, as DNA: TGTGCCAGCAGCGTAGATGGGTCTAGCGGACCCCTCTACGAGCAGTACTTC.

This chain links TRBV2 with TRBJ2-2; D not resolved. The CDR3 consists of 14 residues. Germline V CDR1 and CDR2: SNHLY, FYNNEI. V was trimmed by 5 bases and J by 0 bases, leaving 7 bases between them. The CDR3 region is CASSMAANTGELFF. CDR3 in DNA: TGTGCCAGCAGTATGGCAGCGAACACCGGGGAGCTGTTTTTT.